These 7 T cell receptor beta chains were all obtained from the same sample, sequenced in a study of T cell repertoires in cytomegalovirus infection. Each CDR3 protein gets one entry after TCRdb re-called the reads with MiXCR. The sample yields approximately 300,000 distinct CDR3 sequences, around a quarter seen once. These receptors lack a known antigen. The specimen was cultured PBMCs, collected from culture after CMV antigen stimulation. The receptors were gathered from a human donor in good health (CMV status not recorded). Some clones in this sample may be carry-over from other donors' samples.

The chain recombines TRBV30 with TRBJ2-3, with 11 bases lining up with TRBD2. The CDR3 spans 16 residues. V lost 2 bases to trimming and J lost 0 bases; unmatched junction nucleotides: 4. Germline loops: CDR1 GTSNPN, CDR2 SVGIG (reference sequence). The CDR3: CAWSLGTSGSTDTQYF. CDR3 nucleotides: TGTGCCTGGAGTCTCGGGACTAGCGGAAGCACAGATACGCAGTATTTT.

CDR3 nucleotides: TGTGCCAGCAGTTTTCTACCAGGGGGAATTAACTATGGCTACACCTTC. Translating it yields CASSFLPGGINYGYTF. J is TRBJ1-2 and V is TRBV28, with 7 bases aligning to TRBD1. Germline V CDR1 and CDR2: MDHEN, SYDVKM. V gave up 3 bases and J gave up 1 base; unmatched junction bases: 8. CDR3 size: 16 residues.

V is TRBV28 and J is TRBJ2-7; 13 bases align to TRBD2. Germline CDR1 and CDR2: MDHEN and SYDVKM. Trimming at V came to 8 bases and at J to 10 bases, leaving 5 bases not matched to a gene. CDR3 size: 12 residues. The CDR3 sequence: CASGTSGTVQYF. The DNA of the CDR3 is TGTGCCAGCGGGACTAGCGGGACCGTACAGTACTTC.

This clonotype was observed a few times. This rearrangement joins TRBV20-1 to TRBJ2-3; D perhaps matches TRBD2 (5 bases). The ends were cut back, 6 bases at V and 0 bases at J, with 13 bases in the middle. Germline V gene lookup returns CDR1 DFQATT and CDR2 SNEGSKA (reference sequence). The CDR3 runs to 14 residues. CDR3 sequence: CSATPRTSTDTQYF. In DNA, the CDR3 is TGCAGTGCCACCCCGAGGACTAGCACAGATACGCAGTATTTT.

There are a few counts of this clonotype. The rearrangement joins TRBV27 to TRBJ2-1; D possibly uses TRBD1 or TRBD2 (5 bases each). Trimming took off 2 bases at V and 15 bases at J, with 17 bases between the two ends. Germline CDR1 reads MNHEY; CDR2 reads SMNVEV (reference sequence). The CDR3 sequence is 13 residues long. CDR3 sequence reads: CASSLRIYGDAFF. The CDR3 nucleotides are TGTGCCAGCAGTTTACGGATCTATGGGGACGCGTTCTTC.

This clonotype has a count of ten or more. The J gene is TRBJ2-1, the V gene TRBV24-1, with TRBD1 as a possible D gene (6 bases). Trimming took off 4 bases at V and 6 bases at J, with 24 bases between the two ends. Germline CDR1 KGHDR, CDR2 SFDVKD. This CDR3 contains 18 residues. The CDR3 DNA sequence: TGTGCCACCAGTGACCAGGGGCCGGGCCTAAGCATAGGCAATGAGCAGTTCTTC. Its translation is CATSDQGPGLSIGNEQFF.

The rearrangement links TRBV4-1 to TRBJ2-4; 11 nucleotides align to TRBD2. Trimming removed 0 bases from V and 6 bases from J; junction bases left unmatched: 4. The CDR3 has 16 residues. Germline V gene sequence: CDR1 MGHRA, CDR2 YSYEKL. The CDR3 DNA is TGCGCCAGCAGCCAAGATGGTAGCGGGAGGGGAAACATTCAGTACTTC. This sequence encodes CASSQDGSGRGNIQYF.